These T cell receptor beta chains were read from a single sample in a study of blood T cell repertoires in COVID-19. TCRdb keeps only in-frame clones here, not all; method: immunoSEQ multiplex PCR. The sample includes over 85,000 clones, about 70% of them seen just once. The sequenced sample consisted of peripheral blood. Receptors were obtained from a woman in her sixties or seventies with acute or convalescent COVID-19. Each CDR3 is given with its conserved first and last residue. The D gene is left open where the match is weak. Some rows mark clone size as missing; the rest say once, few, many or name a class of expanded clone.

>TRBV5-6|-|TRBJ1-4|few
CASSLVSQAGEKLFF
TGTGCCAGCAGCTTGGTAAGCCAGGCCGGTGAAAAACTGTTTTTT
>TRBV7-3|-|TRBJ2-5|-
CASSSGDGETQYF
TGTGCCAGCAGCTCAGGGGATGGAGAGACCCAGTACTTC
>TRBV5-4|-|TRBJ2-5|-
CASSSFLRAETQYF
TGTGCCAGCAGCTCCTTCCTTCGCGCGGAGACCCAGTACTTC
>TRBV7-2|-|TRBJ2-3|-
CASRFLGARGDTQYF
TGTGCCAGCAGATTCCTGGGGGCCCGGGGAGATACGCAGTATTTT
>TRBV5-1|TRBD1|TRBJ2-7|once
CASSLGQGAYEQYF
TGCGCCAGCAGCTTAGGACAGGGGGCGTACGAGCAGTACTTC
>TRBV27|TRBD1|TRBJ1-6|few
CASRPLDRGHFSPLHF
TGTGCCAGCAGACCCTTGGACAGGGGGCACTTTTCACCCCTCCACTTT
>TRBV19|TRBD1|TRBJ2-4|few
CASSIGTGGEIAKNIQYF
TGTGCCAGTAGTATTGGGACAGGGGGCGAGATAGCCAAAAACATTCAGTACTTC
>TRBV19|-|TRBJ2-1|-
CASSDGGPNNEQFF
TGTGCCAGTAGTGATGGTGGCCCCAACAATGAGCAGTTCTTC
>TRBV4-1|-|TRBJ1-2|many
CASSPGGQRNYGYTF
TGCGCCAGCAGCCCCGGAGGACAGAGAAACTATGGCTACACCTTC
>TRBV7-9|TRBD1|TRBJ2-5|-
CASSFRTGEETQYF
TGTGCCAGCAGCTTTAGGACAGGGGAAGAGACCCAGTACTTC
>TRBV7-2|-|TRBJ1-3|-
CASSLTQGHGNTIYF
TGTGCCAGCAGCTTAACCCAGGGACATGGAAACACCATATATTTT
>TRBV29-1|TRBD1|TRBJ1-4|-
CSVESQGDWGKLFF
TGCAGCGTTGAATCACAGGGGGACTGGGGAAAACTGTTTTTT
>TRBV11-2|-|TRBJ2-7|-
CASSFAQVSYEQYF
TGTGCCAGCAGCTTCGCCCAGGTTTCCTACGAGCAGTACTTC
>TRBV7-3|TRBD1|TRBJ1-1|-
CASSLTGQGDPEAFF
TGTGCCAGCAGCTTAACGGGACAGGGGGATCCTGAAGCTTTCTTT
>TRBV24-1|-|TRBJ2-4|-
CATSDPSQDIQYF
TGTGCCACCAGTGATCCTTCACAGGACATTCAGTACTTC
>TRBV30|TRBD1|TRBJ1-4|-
CAWHRGSNEKLFF
TGTGCCTGGCACAGGGGATCTAATGAAAAACTGTTTTTT
>TRBV4-2|TRBD2|TRBJ2-7|-
CASSQGIGLGPYEQYF
TGTGCCAGCAGCCAAGGTATCGGACTAGGTCCCTACGAGCAGTACTTC